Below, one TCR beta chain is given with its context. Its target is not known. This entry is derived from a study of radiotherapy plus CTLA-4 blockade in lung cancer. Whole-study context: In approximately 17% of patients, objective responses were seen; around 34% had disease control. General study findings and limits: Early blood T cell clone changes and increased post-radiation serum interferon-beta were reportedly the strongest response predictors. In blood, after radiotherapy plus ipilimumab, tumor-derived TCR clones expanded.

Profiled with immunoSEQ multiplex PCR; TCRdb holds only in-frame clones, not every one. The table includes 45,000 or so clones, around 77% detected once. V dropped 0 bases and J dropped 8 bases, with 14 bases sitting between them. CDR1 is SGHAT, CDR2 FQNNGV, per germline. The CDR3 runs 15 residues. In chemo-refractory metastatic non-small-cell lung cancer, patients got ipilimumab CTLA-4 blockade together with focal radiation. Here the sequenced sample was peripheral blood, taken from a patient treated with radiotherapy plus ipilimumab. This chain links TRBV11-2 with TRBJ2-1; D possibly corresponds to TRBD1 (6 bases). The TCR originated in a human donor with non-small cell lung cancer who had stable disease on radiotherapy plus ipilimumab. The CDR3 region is CASSLERSQGDEQFF. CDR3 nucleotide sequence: TGTGCCAGCAGCTTAGAGAGGTCACAGGGCGATGAGCAGTTCTTC.